A selection of T cell receptor beta chains follows, all from one sample in a study of T cell clonotyping in hematopoietic cell transplantation. The method was immunoSEQ multiplex PCR; TCRdb's version includes in-frame clones alone and lacks a portion of them. This table has some 9,600 clones, about 47% appearing once. Sequences were derived from peripheral blood mononuclear cells, sampled 100 days after allogeneic stem cell transplant. The receptors stem from a female patient in her fifties or sixties who had an allogeneic stem cell transplant from an unrelated donor, so the T cells may come from the graft donor. Some clones in this sample may be carry-over from other donors' samples. Each CDR3 is given with its conserved first and last residue. A D gene is named only where the DNA matches it firmly. Expanded clones are given a class, and other clones once, few, many or no size at all.

clone size | J gene | V gene | D gene | CDR3 DNA | CDR3 protein
NA | TRBJ1-2 | TRBV4-3 | NA | TGCGCCAGCAGCCAAGAAATGGAACGGAACTATGGCTACACCTTC | CASSQEMERNYGYTF
NA | TRBJ2-7 | TRBV30 | NA | TGTGCCTGGAGTGTAGGGTGGAACGAGCAGTACTTC | CAWSVGWNEQYF
few | TRBJ1-2 | TRBV30 | NA | TGTGCCTGGAGTAGACAGGCGGGAGGCTACACCTTC | CAWSRQAGGYTF
NA | TRBJ1-2 | TRBV19 | NA | TGTGCCAGCGAGGGGTATGGCTACACCTTC | CASEGYGYTF
NA | TRBJ2-7 | TRBV30 | NA | TGTGCCTGGAGTGTAGGAGGGAGCGTTGACGAGCAGTACTTC | CAWSVGGSVDEQYF
NA | TRBJ1-1 | TRBV6-5 | TRBD1 | TGTGCCAGCAGTTTTACAGGGGACACTGAAGCTTTCTTT | CASSFTGDTEAFF
NA | TRBJ2-5 | TRBV29-1 | NA | TGCAGCGTTGAAGTCACAGGGTTCCGGACCCAGTACTTC | CSVEVTGFRTQYF
NA | TRBJ2-7 | TRBV5-1 | NA | TGCGCCAGCAGCTTGGCCCAAGGATTCTCCTACGAGCAGTACTTC | CASSLAQGFSYEQYF
NA | TRBJ2-5 | TRBV7-2 | NA | TGTGCCAGCAGCAGGGGTTGGGAGACCCAGTACTTC | CASSRGWETQYF
few | TRBJ1-1 | TRBV29-1 | NA | TGCAGCGTTGATCCCAGGACCACTGAAGCTTTCTTT | CSVDPRTTEAFF
few | TRBJ2-7 | TRBV5-6 | NA | TGTGCCAGCAGCTTGGCATCCGAGCAGTACTTC | CASSLASEQYF
NA | TRBJ2-2 | TRBV5-1 | TRBD2 | TGCGCCAGCAGCTTGGGGCTAGCGGGAGTCCCCGGGGAGCTGTTTTTT | CASSLGLAGVPGELFF
NA | TRBJ1-1 | TRBV30 | TRBD1 | TGTGCCTGGAGTCTTCCCGGGACAGGTAGTGGTGAAGCTTTCTTT | CAWSLPGTGSGEAFF
NA | TRBJ2-7 | TRBV5-6 | TRBD1 | TGTGCCAGCAGCAACCGGGACAGGGGGCAAGAGCAGTACTTC | CASSNRDRGQEQYF
few | TRBJ1-5 | TRBV7-2 | NA | TGTGCCAGCAGCCTCAGTTTTGGTAATCAGCCCCAGCATTTT | CASSLSFGNQPQHF
NA | TRBJ2-1 | TRBV7-2 | NA | TGTGCCAGCACCCCAGGGGGCGGGGGGACCTCCTACAATGAGCAGTTCTTC | CASTPGGGGTSYNEQFF
NA | TRBJ1-6 | TRBV15 | NA | TGTGCCACCAGCAGAGATCAGGATTCACCCCTCCACTTT | CATSRDQDSPLHF
NA | TRBJ2-5 | TRBV4-2 | TRBD1 | TGTGCCAGCAGCGTTGGACCGGGACAGGGAATAGAGACCCAGTACTTC | CASSVGPGQGIETQYF
NA | TRBJ1-1 | TRBV30 | TRBD1 | TGTGCCTGGAGTTCTCAGGGGGCATGGACTGAAGCTTTCTTT | CAWSSQGAWTEAFF
NA | TRBJ2-5 | TRBV6-5 | NA | TGTGCCAGCAGCAACCAAGGGACCCAGTACTTC | CASSNQGTQYF
NA | TRBJ1-2 | TRBV29-1 | TRBD1 | TGCAGCGCACAGGGGGATGGCTACACCTTC | CSAQGDGYTF
NA | TRBJ2-5 | TRBV15 | NA | TGTGCCACCAGCGGGCGTATGCGGGAGACCCAGTACTTC | CATSGRMRETQYF
NA | TRBJ2-3 | TRBV19 | NA | TGTGCCAGTAGCCCGACCTACGGTACGCAGTATTTT | CASSPTYGTQYF
few | TRBJ1-1 | TRBV30 | NA | TGTGCCTGGAGGATACAGGGTGAAGCTTTCTTT | CAWRIQGEAFF
NA | TRBJ1-5 | TRBV4-1 | TRBD1 | TGCGCCAGCACCTACGAAGGGGGCTCCCATCAGCCCCAGCATTTT | CASTYEGGSHQPQHF
few | TRBJ1-2 | TRBV25-1 | NA | TGTGCCAGCAGTGAGCAGGGTTACTATGGCTACACCTTC | CASSEQGYYGYTF
NA | TRBJ2-3 | TRBV7-2 | NA | TGTGCCAGCAGCCCACCCTTACAACGCGGTACGCAGTATTTT | CASSPPLQRGTQYF
NA | TRBJ1-2 | TRBV7-9 | NA | TGTGCCAGCAGCTTAGGGGGATATGGTGGCTACACCTTC | CASSLGGYGGYTF
NA | TRBJ1-3 | TRBV30 | NA | TGTGCCCGGAGTCTGACTCAAAGGGACACCATATATTTT | CARSLTQRDTIYF
NA | TRBJ1-1 | TRBV27 | NA | TGTGCCAGCAGGACTTATGGGGGGCGGGGAGCTTTCTTT | CASRTYGGRGAFF
NA | TRBJ2-5 | TRBV6-5 | TRBD1 | TGTGCCAGCAGTTACTCCGGGACAGGGGTCGAGACCCAGTACTTC | CASSYSGTGVETQYF
NA | TRBJ1-2 | TRBV6-6 | NA | TGTGCCAGCAGTCCACAACGGAGCGGCTACACCTTC | CASSPQRSGYTF
NA | TRBJ1-2 | TRBV29-1 | NA | TGCAGCGTTGACGGGCCCCTAGGCTACACCTTC | CSVDGPLGYTF
NA | TRBJ2-7 | TRBV5-6 | NA | TGTGCCAGCAGCTCAGGGACGGCCACCTACGAGCAGTACTTC | CASSSGTATYEQYF
NA | TRBJ1-2 | TRBV9 | NA | TGTGCCAGCAGCGTAGGTGGCGGGGGCTACACCTTC | CASSVGGGGYTF
NA | TRBJ1-1 | TRBV5-1 | NA | TGCGCCAGCAACATTCAGGGGAACACTGAAGCTTTCTTT | CASNIQGNTEAFF
NA | TRBJ1-2 | TRBV6-5 | TRBD1 | TGTGCCAGCAGTGGTGGGACAGGACGTGGCTACACCTTC | CASSGGTGRGYTF
large | TRBJ1-1 | TRBV29-1 | TRBD1 | TGCAGCGTTTGGGACAGCGCGGCTTTCTTT | CSVWDSAAFF
NA | TRBJ2-7 | TRBV28 | NA | TGTGCCAGCATCCAGGGGGGCGAGCAGTACTTC | CASIQGGEQYF
NA | TRBJ2-7 | TRBV28 | NA | TGTGCCAGCAGTTTATGGGACAGCACCTACGAGCAGTACTTC | CASSLWDSTYEQYF
few | TRBJ2-7 | TRBV27 | NA | TGTGCCAGCAGCCAACCGGGACCCCCCTGGGAGCAGTACTTC | CASSQPGPPWEQYF
NA | TRBJ2-7 | TRBV14 | NA | TGTGCCAGCAGCCAAGATCCAGGCTCCTACGAGCAGTACTTC | CASSQDPGSYEQYF
NA | TRBJ2-5 | TRBV5-1 | NA | TGCGCCAGCAGCTTCGGACCCCAAGAGACCCAGTACTTC | CASSFGPQETQYF
few | TRBJ1-5 | TRBV30 | NA | TGTGCCTGGGGGCGGGACCTTTCAGGGAATCAGCCCCAGCATTTT | CAWGRDLSGNQPQHF
NA | TRBJ1-1 | TRBV28 | NA | TGTGCCAGCAGTTTATGGTCAGGTGGGGCTGGTAAAGCTTTCTTT | CASSLWSGGAGKAFF
NA | TRBJ1-1 | TRBV6-5 | NA | TGTGCCAGCAGTTACTGGGCGGGACAAATGAACACTGAAGCTTTCTTT | CASSYWAGQMNTEAFF
NA | TRBJ2-5 | TRBV5-6 | NA | TGTGCCAGCAGCTTGGTGGTCATATCGGGAGAGACCCAGTACTTC | CASSLVVISGETQYF
NA | TRBJ1-5 | TRBV30 | TRBD1 | TGTGCCTGGAGTCTGGGTCAGGGGGATCAGCCCCAGCATTTT | CAWSLGQGDQPQHF
NA | TRBJ1-2 | TRBV30 | NA | TGTGCCTGGAGTGTACGATGGGGGGCTGGAGGCTACGCCTTC | CAWSVRWGAGGYAF
NA | TRBJ1-2 | TRBV6-5 | NA | TGTGCCAGCAGTTACTCAACTGTCTATGGCTACACCTTC | CASSYSTVYGYTF
NA | TRBJ1-4 | TRBV29-1 | NA | TGCAGCGTTCCGGGACCGTTGAATGAAAAACTGTTTTTT | CSVPGPLNEKLFF
NA | TRBJ1-1 | TRBV14 | NA | TGTGCCAGCAGCTGGGGGGGAGGGGGTACTGAAGCTTTCTTT | CASSWGGGGTEAFF
few | TRBJ1-2 | TRBV30 | TRBD1 | TGTGCCTGGAGTGGCAGGGGGTTAAATGGCTACACCTTC | CAWSGRGLNGYTF
NA | TRBJ2-2 | TRBV28 | NA | TGTGCCAGCAAAACGGCCGGACAGACCGGGGAGCTGTTTTTT | CASKTAGQTGELFF
NA | TRBJ1-1 | TRBV29-1 | NA | TGCAGCGCCTATGAGAGGGAAGCTGAAGCTTTCTTT | CSAYEREAEAFF
NA | TRBJ2-5 | TRBV6-5 | NA | TGTGCCAGCAGGGGTGGGGGCAGGGTAGGGGAGACCCAGTACTTC | CASRGGGRVGETQYF
NA | TRBJ1-1 | TRBV30 | NA | TGTGCCTGGAGTGTACTAGGGGCCGACACTGAAGCTTTCTTT | CAWSVLGADTEAFF
few | TRBJ2-6 | TRBV4-1 | NA | TGCGCCAGCAGCAGGGAGCATGGGGCCAACGTCCTGACTTTC | CASSREHGANVLTF
medium-sized | TRBJ1-1 | TRBV9 | NA | TGTGCCAGCAGCGTAGTGTCGAGGAACACTGAAGCTTTCTTT | CASSVVSRNTEAFF